Listed below are T cell receptor beta chains from one sample, sequenced in a study of blood T cell repertoires in COVID-19. TCRdb's table, derived via immunoSEQ multiplex PCR, lists solely in-frame clones and lacks some. The repertoire holds about 180,000 clones, with roughly 85% as singletons. Sequencing used peripheral blood. The receptors shown here come from a man aged 50 to 59 with active or convalescent COVID-19. The CDR3 runs from the conserved cysteine through the conserved F or W. The D gene is left open where the match is weak. Some rows mark clone size as missing; the rest say once, few, many or name a class of expanded clone.

TRBJ1-3 | NA | TRBV12-5 | NA | TGTGCTAGTGGTTTGCTGGCCTCTGGAAACACCATATATTTT | CASGLLASGNTIYF
TRBJ1-1 | NA | TRBV5-1 | few | TGCGCCAGCAGCTTGGACCGGGAGATTGAAGCTTTCTTT | CASSLDREIEAFF
TRBJ2-5 | NA | TRBV5-1 | NA | TGCGCCAGCAGCCCTAGTAGAGAGACCCAGTACTTC | CASSPSRETQYF
TRBJ2-1 | TRBD1 | TRBV15 | NA | TGTGCCACCAGCCCCGGGACAGGGGTTTACAATGAGCAGTTCTTC | CATSPGTGVYNEQFF
TRBJ2-2 | NA | TRBV9 | NA | TGTGCCAGCAGCGTAGACGGGAACACCGGGGAGCTGTTTTTT | CASSVDGNTGELFF
TRBJ1-2 | TRBD1 | TRBV15 | few | TGTGCCACCAGCGGTTATGACAGGGGGCAGGACTATGGCTACACCTTC | CATSGYDRGQDYGYTF
TRBJ1-1 | NA | TRBV9 | NA | TGTGCCAGCAGCGTAGACAGGGCTTCTGAAGCTTTCTTT | CASSVDRASEAFF
TRBJ1-6 | NA | TRBV19 | few | TGTGCCAGTAGTATAGAGGGGGGAAGCTCCTATAATTCACCCCTCCACTTT | CASSIEGGSSYNSPLHF
TRBJ1-1 | TRBD1 | TRBV6-6 | NA | TGTGCCAGCAGGGGACAGGGGACAAACACTGAAGCTTTCTTT | CASRGQGTNTEAFF
TRBJ2-7 | NA | TRBV3-1/TRBV3-2 | NA | TGTGCCAGCAGCCAAGATCATTTGGACTGGGCCTACGAGCAGTACTTC | CASSQDHLDWAYEQYF
TRBJ1-1 | TRBD1 | TRBV10-3 | NA | TGTGCCACCCTTCCGGGACAGGGGGCAGGGGACACTGAAGCTTTCTTT | CATLPGQGAGDTEAFF
TRBJ2-2 | NA | TRBV3-1/TRBV3-2 | NA | TGTGCCAGCAGCCAAGATGGCCAGGTAGACACCGGGGAGCTGTTTTTT | CASSQDGQVDTGELFF
TRBJ1-1 | NA | TRBV21-1 | once | TGTGCCAGCAGCAAACGACTGGGAGGGGGGAACACTGAAGCTTTCTTT | CASSKRLGGGNTEAFF
TRBJ2-2 | TRBD2 | TRBV4-1 | NA | TGCGCCAGCAGCCAAGGGTCAGCGGGGGGGAACACCGGGGAGCTGTTTTTT | CASSQGSAGGNTGELFF
TRBJ2-7 | TRBD1 | TRBV5-1 | NA | TGCGCCAGCCGCCGGGACAGGGGTAACGAGCAGTACTTC | CASRRDRGNEQYF
TRBJ2-2 | NA | TRBV19 | NA | TGTGCCAGTAGTGAAAGGGACTTTTTAACCGGGGAGCTGTTTTTT | CASSERDFLTGELFF
TRBJ1-5 | NA | TRBV6-5 | NA | TGTGCCAGCAGTTACTATAGGGAGGATCAGCCCCAGCATTTT | CASSYYREDQPQHF
TRBJ2-3 | NA | TRBV10-3 | NA | TGTGCCATCAAGGAGAGGGAGGGGGCAGATACGCAGTATTTT | CAIKEREGADTQYF
TRBJ1-1 | NA | TRBV7-6 | NA | TGTGCCAGCAGCTTAGTCGACACTGAAGCTTTCTTT | CASSLVDTEAFF